One and the same sample provided the 7 T cell receptor beta chains below, sequenced in a study of OX40 agonist ivuxolimab in advanced cancers. Library construction relied on the immunoSEQ multiplex PCR assay. Not all clones reach the TCRdb copy of this immuneACCESS table, which keeps in-frame sequences only. Checked studies attribute under half of the gap to unresolved V genes and leave the rest unexplained. The sample includes approximately 11,000 clones, with about 74% observed a single time. Of the sample, over 30% falls within the top ten clones. The material was CD4+ or CD8+ T cells sorted from blood, obtained in a trial of the OX40 agonist ivuxolimab. The receptors stem from an adult with an advanced solid tumor such as melanoma, head and neck, liver or kidney cancer.

This chain connects TRBV7-9 to TRBJ2-1, with D tentatively TRBD1 or TRBD2 (6 bases each). The CDR3 has 12 residues. Trimming cost V 7 bases and J 9 bases, with 13 bases left between them. Looked up from germline, CDR1 is SEHNR and CDR2 is FQNEAQ (reference sequence). This CDR3 is CASKPGGLEQFF. The CDR3 DNA sequence: TGTGCCAGCAAACCTGGGGGGCTTGAGCAGTTCTTC.

The chain has TRBV27 and TRBJ2-7; 10 bases map to TRBD1. Unmatched junction bases numbered 8, after V lost 10 bases and J lost 2 bases. Per germline, CDR1 MNHEY and CDR2 SMNVEV (reference sequence). There are 14 residues in the CDR3. CDR3 nucleotide sequence: TGTGCCACCGCGGACAGGGGGAACACCTACGAGCAGTACTTC. As protein: CATADRGNTYEQYF.

This clone appeared a single time. This rearrangement joins TRBV7-9 to TRBJ2-7; 9 positions match TRBD1. The CDR3 extends over 13 amino acids. CDR1 and CDR2 (germline): SEHNR, FQNEAQ (reference sequence). Trimming at V came to 4 bases and at J to 3 bases, leaving 1 base not matched to a gene. CDR3 in amino acids: CASSWGQGYEQYF. As DNA, the CDR3 is TGTGCCAGCAGCTGGGGACAGGGCTACGAGCAGTACTTC.

The CDR3 DNA reads as TGTGCCACCAGGACAGGGCACACCACCGGGGAGCTGTTTTTT. Its protein is CATRTGHTTGELFF. The V gene is TRBV15, the J gene TRBJ2-2; 7 bases agree with TRBD1. Per germline, CDR1 LNHNV and CDR2 YYDKDF (reference sequence). The junction had 5 bases not matched to a gene; V was cut back by 6 bases and J by 4 bases. This CDR3 spans 14 amino acids. The full variable domain, with the rest looked up from reference TRBV15 and TRBJ2-2, is DAMVIQNPRYQVTQFGKPVTLSCSQTLNHNVMYWYQQKSSQAPKLLFHYYDKDFNNEADTPDNFQSRRPNTSFCFLDIRSPGLGDTAMYLCATRTGHTTGELFFGEGSRLTVL.

The chain couples TRBV25-1 to TRBJ1-1; TRBD1 matches 9 bases. The CDR3 totals 15 residues. J gave up 4 bases and V 8 bases, and 11 bases lay outside the gene matches. Germline V gives CDR1 MGHDK, CDR2 SYGVNS. The CDR3 sequence is CASLGQGNDGTEAFF. In nucleotides, the CDR3 is TGTGCCAGCCTGGGACAGGGCAATGACGGCACTGAAGCTTTCTTT.

The CDR3 DNA reads as TGTGCCAGCAGCACCACAGGGGGTGAGGTTCAGCCCCAGCATTTT. Its translation is CASSTTGGEVQPQHF. The chain recombines TRBV21-1 with TRBJ1-5; TRBD1, as called in the table, went unchecked against the DNA. TRBV21-1 is termed a pseudogene. This CDR3 region has 15 residues.

Here the CDR3 DNA reads TGTGCCAGCAGCTTCCTAGGGCGGGAGGGTAATGAGCAGTTCTTC. This encodes CASSFLGREGNEQFF. The chain is built from TRBV11-2 and TRBJ2-1; 9 bases align to TRBD2. The ends lost 3 bases at V and 7 bases at J; junction bases unmatched: 7. The CDR3 loop spans 15 amino acids. In germline, CDR1 is SGHAT, CDR2 FQNNGV.